The clone carrying this T cell receptor beta chain was detected only once. Its specificity is not known. The PCR was carried out with 60 Vbeta primers and 13 Jbeta primers. This table comes from immunoSEQ multiplex PCR, and its TCRdb copy is limited to in-frame clones, with some not included. The table lists some 150,000 clones, under 80% of them singletons. This CDR3 region has 16 residues. This entry comes from a study of cytomegalovirus exposure and HLA in healthy donors. About the study: In an earlier analysis, approximately 120 million unique TCR beta sequences were found from approximately 170 million T cells.

Study-level findings and limits: CMV serostatus was the sole immune exposure information available.

The chain joins TRBV1 to TRBJ2-5; the table assigns TRBD2, which was not confirmed against the DNA. The J call may not be correct, given that the DNA end is closer to TRBJ2-7. TRBV1 is labeled a pseudogene. This sequence was found in a human donor in good health. The sample consisted of PBMCs. CDR3 protein: CTSSQGRVAGVYEQYF. CDR3 nucleotides: TGCACCAGCAGCCAAGGTCGCGTAGCGGGCGTCTACGAGCAGTACTTC.